The present entry profiles one T cell receptor beta chain with its context. This clone came up once. Its antigen specificity is not known. The sample holds no much larger clone one base away, and base qualities are not on file. TCRbeta CDR3 regions were amplified from genomic DNA using the immunoSEQ Assay, a bias-controlled multiplex PCR. Processing in the source paper ran as follows. Within the assay, amplification of reference gene primers was used to estimate how many nucleated cells each sample contained. To quantify the absolute abundance of each unique TCRbeta CDR3 rearrangement, sequence reads were collapsed and filtered. For each sample, productive Simpson clonality was calculated as the square root of Simpson's diversity index over productive rearrangements. Not all clones reach the TCRdb copy of this immuneACCESS table, which keeps in-frame sequences only. Checked studies attribute under half of the gap to unresolved V genes and leave the rest unexplained. Clone size and the V and J calls come from that table; the DNA yielded D and trimming. In all, the sample holds around 47,000 clones, and around 82% of those were seen once. More than 20% of the sample rests with the top ten.

One collaborating source in Seattle enrolled patients while the patients were actively infected and followed the patients over time throughout the course of disease. Each collaborating institution followed its own protocols to collect whole blood in K2EDTA tubes. For TCRbeta analysis, collaborator samples were shipped as frozen whole blood, as isolated PBMCs, or as DNA extracted from either sample type. The sample is drawn from a study of blood T cell repertoires in COVID-19 (TCRdb year 2020). About the investigation overall: Samples covering the acute and convalescent phases of COVID-19 were provided by collaborators in the United States, Italy and Spain. A de-identified subject ID, COVID-19 status, age in years and sex were almost always included in the sample metadata. Deeply sampled blood TCRbeta repertoires from subjects exposed to, actively infected with, or recovered from COVID-19 were included in the dataset. The prospective study material was composed of cDNA or gDNA derived from T cells, B-cell-depleted T cells, or PBMCs. Where HLA class I and class II types were available, the types were taken from metadata supplied by the sample provider, not from assay-based typing. The samples were drawn from two sources: the first 160 participants of the ongoing ImmuneRACE study, and fewer than 1,500 subjects contributed by 6 global collaborators. The repertoires were made available in a free public database intended to serve as a resource for research on the immune response to SARS-CoV-2. What the work shows at the level of the full study, not this receptor alone: The quantity of clinical and demographic metadata differed by source and by participant and was supplied without curation.

V drops 6 bases and J drops 6 bases, leaving 12 bases in between. The CDR3, from cysteine to phenylalanine, totals 14 residues. The entry retains the CDR3 DNA only, 42 bases that are in frame from base 1. CDR1 and CDR2 (SNHLY, FYNNEI) derive from the germline V gene. The material sequenced was peripheral blood. This clonotype was sampled from a woman older than 75 with COVID-19, enrolled during active disease. The rearrangement combines TRBV2 with TRBJ1-6, and possibly TRBD1, on 6 matching bases. The DNA sequence reads TGTGCCAGCAGGACGGGACACCCTAATTCACCCCTCCACTTT. The translation is CASRTGHPNSPLHF.